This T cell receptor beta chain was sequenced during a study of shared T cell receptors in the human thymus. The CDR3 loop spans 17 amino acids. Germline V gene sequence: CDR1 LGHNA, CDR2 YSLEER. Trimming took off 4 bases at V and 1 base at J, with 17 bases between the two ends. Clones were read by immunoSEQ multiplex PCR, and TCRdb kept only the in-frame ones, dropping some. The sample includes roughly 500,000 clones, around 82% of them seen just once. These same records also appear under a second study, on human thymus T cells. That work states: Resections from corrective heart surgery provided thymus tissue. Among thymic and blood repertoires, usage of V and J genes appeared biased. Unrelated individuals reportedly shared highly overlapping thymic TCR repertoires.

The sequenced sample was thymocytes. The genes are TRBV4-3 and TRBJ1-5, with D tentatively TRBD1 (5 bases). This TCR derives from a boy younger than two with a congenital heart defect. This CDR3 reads CASSPSKGGVSNQPQHF. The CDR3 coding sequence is TGCGCCAGCAGCCCCAGCAAAGGAGGGGTCAGCAATCAGCCCCAGCATTTT.